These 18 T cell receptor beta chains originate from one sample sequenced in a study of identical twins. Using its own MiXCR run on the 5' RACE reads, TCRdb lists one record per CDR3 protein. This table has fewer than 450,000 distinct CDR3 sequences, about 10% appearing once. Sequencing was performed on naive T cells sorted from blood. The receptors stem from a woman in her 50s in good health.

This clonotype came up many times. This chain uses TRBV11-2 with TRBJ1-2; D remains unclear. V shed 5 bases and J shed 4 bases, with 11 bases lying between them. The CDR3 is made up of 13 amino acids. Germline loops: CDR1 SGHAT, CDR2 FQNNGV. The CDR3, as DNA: TGTGCCAGCAGCCCGGACGGAGGCTATGGCTACACCTTC. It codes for CASSPDGGYGYTF. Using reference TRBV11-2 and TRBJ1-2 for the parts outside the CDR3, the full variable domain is EAGVAQSPRYKIIEKRQSVAFWCNPISGHATLYWYQQILGQGPKLLIQFQNNGVVDDSQLPKDRFSAERLKGVDSTLKIQPAKLEDSAVYLCASSPDGGYGYTFGSGTRLTVV.

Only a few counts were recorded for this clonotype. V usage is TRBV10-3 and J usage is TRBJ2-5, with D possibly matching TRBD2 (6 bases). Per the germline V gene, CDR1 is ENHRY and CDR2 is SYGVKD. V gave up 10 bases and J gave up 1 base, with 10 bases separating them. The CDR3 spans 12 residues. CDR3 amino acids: CATSGSQETQYF. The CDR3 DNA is TGTGCCACCTCCGGGAGCCAAGAGACCCAGTACTTC.

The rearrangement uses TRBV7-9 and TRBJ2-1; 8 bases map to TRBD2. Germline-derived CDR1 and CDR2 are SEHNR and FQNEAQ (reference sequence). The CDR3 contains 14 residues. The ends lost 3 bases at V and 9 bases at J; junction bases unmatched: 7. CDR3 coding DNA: TGTGCCAGCAGCTTTGGGGGCGGGGGGAGTGAGCAGTTCTTC. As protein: CASSFGGGGSEQFF.

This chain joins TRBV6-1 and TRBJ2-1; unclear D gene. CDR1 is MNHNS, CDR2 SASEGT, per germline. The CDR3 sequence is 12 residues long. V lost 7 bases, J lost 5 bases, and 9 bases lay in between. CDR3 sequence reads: CASTQKDNEQFF. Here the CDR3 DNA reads TGTGCCAGCACACAGAAAGACAATGAGCAGTTCTTC.

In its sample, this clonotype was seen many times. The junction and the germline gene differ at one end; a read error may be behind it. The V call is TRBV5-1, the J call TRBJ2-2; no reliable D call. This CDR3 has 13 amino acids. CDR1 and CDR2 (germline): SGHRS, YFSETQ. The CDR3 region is CASSFYTTRELFF. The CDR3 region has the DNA TGCGCCAGCAGCTTCTACACCACCCGGGAGCTGTTTTTT.

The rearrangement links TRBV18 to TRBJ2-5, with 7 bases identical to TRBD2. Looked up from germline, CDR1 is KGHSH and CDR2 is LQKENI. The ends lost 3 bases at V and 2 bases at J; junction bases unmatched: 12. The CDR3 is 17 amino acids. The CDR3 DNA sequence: TGTGCCAGCTCACCTCAGTCGGGAGGAGCGATTCAAGAGACCCAGTACTTC. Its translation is CASSPQSGGAIQETQYF.

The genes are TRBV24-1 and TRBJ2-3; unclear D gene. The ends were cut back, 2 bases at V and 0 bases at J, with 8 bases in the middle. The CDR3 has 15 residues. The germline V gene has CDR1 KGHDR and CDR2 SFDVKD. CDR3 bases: TGTGCCACCAGTGATTGGTCAGAGAGCACAGATACGCAGTATTTT. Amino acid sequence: CATSDWSESTDTQYF.

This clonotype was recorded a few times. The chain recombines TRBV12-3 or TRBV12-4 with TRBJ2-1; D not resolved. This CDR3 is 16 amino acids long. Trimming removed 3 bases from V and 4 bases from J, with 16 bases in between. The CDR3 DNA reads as TGTGCCAGCAGTTTGGGATGGGAAAGTGGGTACAATGAGCAGTTCTTC. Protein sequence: CASSLGWESGYNEQFF.

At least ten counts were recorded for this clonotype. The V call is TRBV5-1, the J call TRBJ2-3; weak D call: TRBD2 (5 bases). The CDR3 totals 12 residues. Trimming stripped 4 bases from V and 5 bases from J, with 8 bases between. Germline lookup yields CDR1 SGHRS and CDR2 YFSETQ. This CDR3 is CASSPRVDTQYF. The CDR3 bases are TGCGCCAGCAGCCCGCGGGTAGATACGCAGTATTTT.

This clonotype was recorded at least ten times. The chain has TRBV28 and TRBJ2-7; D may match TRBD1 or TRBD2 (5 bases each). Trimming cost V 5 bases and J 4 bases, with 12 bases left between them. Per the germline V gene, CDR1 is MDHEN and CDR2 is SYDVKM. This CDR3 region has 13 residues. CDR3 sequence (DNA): TGTGCCAGCAGTCCGGACACGGGATACGAGCAGTACGTC. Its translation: CASSPDTGYEQYV.

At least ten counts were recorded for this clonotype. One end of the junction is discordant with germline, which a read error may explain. The CDR3 coding sequence is TGTGCCAGCAGCTCGGGACTAGCGGGACACTTC. Translation: CASSSGLAGHF. V is TRBV7-2 and J is TRBJ2-1, with 13 bases lining up with TRBD2. The CDR3 loop spans 11 amino acids. Germline CDR1 is SGHTA and CDR2 is FQGNSA.

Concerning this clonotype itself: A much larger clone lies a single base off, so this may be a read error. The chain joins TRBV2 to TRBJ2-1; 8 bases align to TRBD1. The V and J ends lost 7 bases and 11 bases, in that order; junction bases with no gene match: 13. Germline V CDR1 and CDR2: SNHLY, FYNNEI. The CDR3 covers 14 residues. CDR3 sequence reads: CASTGQGIGNKQFF. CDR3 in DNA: TGTGCCAGCACCGGACAGGGAATTGGGAATAAGCAGTTCTTC.

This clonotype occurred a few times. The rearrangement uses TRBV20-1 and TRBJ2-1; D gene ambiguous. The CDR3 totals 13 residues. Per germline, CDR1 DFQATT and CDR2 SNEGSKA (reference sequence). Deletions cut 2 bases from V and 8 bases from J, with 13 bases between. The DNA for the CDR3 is TGCAGTGCTAGAAGGTGGCAGCGCGATGAGCAGTTCTTC. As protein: CSARRWQRDEQFF.

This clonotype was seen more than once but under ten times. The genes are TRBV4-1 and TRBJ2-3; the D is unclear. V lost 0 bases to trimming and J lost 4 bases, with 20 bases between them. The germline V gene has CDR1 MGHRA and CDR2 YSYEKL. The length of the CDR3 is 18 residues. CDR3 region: CASSQEHRQMIMADTQYF. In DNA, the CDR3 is TGCGCCAGCAGCCAAGAACATCGGCAGATGATCATGGCAGATACGCAGTATTTT.

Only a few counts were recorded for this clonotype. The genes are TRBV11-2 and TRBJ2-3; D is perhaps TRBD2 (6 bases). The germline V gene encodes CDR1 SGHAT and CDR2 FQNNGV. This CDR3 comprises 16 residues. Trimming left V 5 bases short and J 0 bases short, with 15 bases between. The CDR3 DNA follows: TGTGCCAGCAGCACGCAGGGCGGGACTAGCACAGATACGCAGTATTTT. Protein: CASSTQGGTSTDTQYF.

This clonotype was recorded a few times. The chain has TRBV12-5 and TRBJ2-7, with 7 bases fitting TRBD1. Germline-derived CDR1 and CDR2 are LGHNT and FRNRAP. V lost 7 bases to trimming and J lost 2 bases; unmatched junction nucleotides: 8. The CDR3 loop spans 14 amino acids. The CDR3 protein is CASARGQAAYEQYF. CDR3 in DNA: TGTGCTAGTGCCCGCGGACAGGCAGCCTACGAGCAGTACTTC.

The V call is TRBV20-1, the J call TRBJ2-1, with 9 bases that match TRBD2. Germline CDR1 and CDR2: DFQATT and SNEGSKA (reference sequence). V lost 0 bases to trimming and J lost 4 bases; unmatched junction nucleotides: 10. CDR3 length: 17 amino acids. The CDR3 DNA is TGCAGTGCTAGAGATTGGCCGGGACTAGCCACTTACAATGAGCAGTTCTTC. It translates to CSARDWPGLATYNEQFF.

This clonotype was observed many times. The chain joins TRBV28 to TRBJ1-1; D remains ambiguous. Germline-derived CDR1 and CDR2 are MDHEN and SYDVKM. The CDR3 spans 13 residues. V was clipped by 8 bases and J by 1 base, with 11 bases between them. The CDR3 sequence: CASLLLTNTEAFF. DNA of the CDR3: TGTGCCAGCCTCCTCCTGACGAACACTGAAGCTTTCTTT.